This T cell receptor (beta chain) is from a study of blood T cell repertoires in COVID-19. The assay was immunoSEQ multiplex PCR, and TCRdb's table has in-frame clones only and misses some. The data contain tens of thousands of clones, about 86% of them singletons. V was clipped by 1 base and J by 8 bases, with 11 bases between them. CDR3 length equals 14 residues. The germline CDR1 and CDR2 sequences are KGHSH and LQKENI. The chain combines TRBV18 with TRBJ1-4; TRBD1 might be the D (5 bases). The sequence was obtained from a human donor in a cohort sampled during active COVID-19. What was sequenced was peripheral blood. The CDR3 is CASSPRQGNEKLFF. The CDR3 DNA reads TGTGCCAGCTCACCACGCCAGGGTAACGAAAAACTGTTTTTT.